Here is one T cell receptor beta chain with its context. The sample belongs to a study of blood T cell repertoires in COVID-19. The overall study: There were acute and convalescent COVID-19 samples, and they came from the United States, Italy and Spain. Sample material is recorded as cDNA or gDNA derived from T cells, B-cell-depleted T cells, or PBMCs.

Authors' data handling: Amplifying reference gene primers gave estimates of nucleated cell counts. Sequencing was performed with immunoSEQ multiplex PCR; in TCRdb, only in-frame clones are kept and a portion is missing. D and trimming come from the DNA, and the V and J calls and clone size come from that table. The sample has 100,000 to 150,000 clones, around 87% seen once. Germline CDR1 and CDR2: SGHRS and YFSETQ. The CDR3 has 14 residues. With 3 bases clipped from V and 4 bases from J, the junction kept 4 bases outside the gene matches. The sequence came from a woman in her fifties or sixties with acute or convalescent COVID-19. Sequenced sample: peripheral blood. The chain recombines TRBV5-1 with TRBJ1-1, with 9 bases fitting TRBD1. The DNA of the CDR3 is TGCGCCAGCAGCTCGGGACAGGGCAGCACTGAAGCTTTCTTT. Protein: CASSSGQGSTEAFF.